Shown below are 23 T cell receptor beta chains from a single sample sequenced in a study of technical replicates of blood from four donors. Assay used: immunoSEQ multiplex PCR; TCRdb lists only in-frame clones, some missing. The top ten clones hold 0.38% of a sample with some 70,000 clones, around 91% of them seen once. The sequencing sample was made of T cells isolated from PBMCs. The receptors stem from a human donor in good health.

The rearrangement links TRBV29-1 to TRBJ2-7; the D gene is possibly TRBD1 (5 bases). The CDR3 totals 12 residues. In germline, CDR1 is SQVTM, CDR2 ANQGSEA. V lost 0 bases to trimming and J lost 3 bases, with 6 bases between them. CDR3 sequence (DNA): TGCAGCGTTGAAGATGACAGCTACGAGCAGTACTTC. It is translated as CSVEDDSYEQYF.

The V and J genes are TRBV2 and TRBJ2-7, with TRBD1 identical over 7 bases. CDR1 SNHLY and CDR2 FYNNEI come from the germline V gene. Trimming removed 6 bases from V and 2 bases from J; junction bases left unmatched: 10. CDR3 length: 15 amino acids. The CDR3 loop is CASSYRGYGTYEQYF. CDR3 coding DNA: TGTGCCAGCAGCTACAGGGGCTACGGAACCTACGAGCAGTACTTC.

The chain combines TRBV5-1 with TRBJ2-1; 8 nucleotides line up with TRBD1. Trimming cost V 1 base and J 0 bases; bases outside gene matches: 9. Germline-derived CDR1 and CDR2 are SGHRS and YFSETQ. The CDR3 runs to 18 residues. The CDR3 sequence: CASSLYPRGLSSYNEQFF. In DNA form, the CDR3 reads TGCGCCAGCAGCTTGTACCCCAGGGGGCTCAGCTCCTACAATGAGCAGTTCTTC.

The chain recombines TRBV9 with TRBJ1-1, with D maybe TRBD1 (5 bases). V lost 3 bases, J lost 6 bases, and 12 bases lay in between. The CDR3 totals 13 residues. Germline V lookup: CDR1 SGDLS, CDR2 YYNGEE. CDR3 nucleotide sequence: TGTGCCAGCAGCGCCGGGACGGGGGCTGAAGCTTTCTTT. Protein product: CASSAGTGAEAFF.

The CDR3 DNA sequence: TGTGCCACCTTGACCGGGACTAACAATGAGCAGTTCTTC. This codes for CATLTGTNNEQFF. The rearrangement joins TRBV2 to TRBJ2-1; TRBD2 aligns across 7 bases. The CDR3 is 13 amino acids. The germline CDR1 and CDR2 sequences are SNHLY and FYNNEI. V lost 10 bases to trimming and J lost 5 bases; unmatched junction nucleotides: 8.

This chain joins TRBV27 and TRBJ2-3, with 8 bases fitting TRBD1. This CDR3 spans 14 amino acids. V lost 7 bases, J lost 9 bases, and 12 bases stayed unmatched. CDR1 and CDR2 from the germline V gene are MNHEY and SMNVEV (reference sequence). The CDR3 is CASTQIDRGPTQYF. The CDR3 coding sequence is TGTGCCAGCACCCAGATTGACAGGGGTCCAACGCAGTATTTT.

The chain is built from TRBV5-1 and TRBJ2-3; 8 nucleotides line up with TRBD1. The CDR3 is 17 amino acids. Germline V gene lookup returns CDR1 SGHRS and CDR2 YFSETQ. With V trimmed by 0 bases and J by 2 bases, 8 bases remained unmatched. CDR3 region: CASSLEKTGDTTDTQYF. The CDR3, as DNA: TGCGCCAGCAGCTTGGAAAAGACAGGGGATACCACAGATACGCAGTATTTT. The full variable domain, completed using reference TRBV5-1 and TRBJ2-3, is KAGVTQTPRYLIKTRGQQVTLSCSPISGHRSVSWYQQTPGQGLQFLFEYFSETQRNKGNFPGRFSGRQFSNSRSEMNVSTLELGDSALYLCASSLEKTGDTTDTQYFGPGTRLTVL.

This chain uses TRBV6-5 with TRBJ2-2; D is ambiguous. This CDR3 has 14 amino acids. V was trimmed by 1 base and J by 5 bases, leaving 8 bases between them. The germline CDR1 and CDR2 sequences are MNHEY and SVGAGI. Here the CDR3 reads CASSYYTETGELFF. The CDR3 DNA sequence: TGTGCCAGCAGTTACTACACAGAAACCGGGGAGCTGTTTTTT.

The chain is built from TRBV19 and TRBJ2-7; tentative D call: TRBD2 (6 bases). The CDR3 runs to 15 residues. CDR1 is LNHDA, CDR2 SQIVND, per germline (reference sequence). V shed 11 bases and J shed 5 bases, with 25 bases lying between them. CDR3 nucleotides: TGTGCCGCTAGTCTTCAGGGACTCTTAGGCGACGAGCAGTACTTC. It is translated as CAASLQGLLGDEQYF. Drawing the rest from reference TRBV19 and TRBJ2-7, the complete variable domain is DGGITQSPKYLFRKEGQNVTLSCEQNLNHDAMYWYRQDPGQGLRLIYYSQIVNDFQKGDIAEGYSVSREKKESFPLTVTSAQKNPTAFYLCAASLQGLLGDEQYFGPGTRLTVT.

This chain joins TRBV5-1 and TRBJ2-1; a possible D gene is TRBD2 (5 bases). CDR1 and CDR2 from the germline V gene are SGHRS and YFSETQ. This CDR3 is built from 15 residues. The V and J ends lost 3 bases and 0 bases respectively, with 10 bases between them. Written as DNA, the CDR3 is TGCGCCAGCAGCTCTGCGGGTAGCTCCTACAATGAGCAGTTCTTC. It specifies CASSSAGSSYNEQFF.

This chain uses TRBV30 with TRBJ2-1; no clear D gene. Deletions cut 0 bases from V and 5 bases from J, with 11 bases between. The length of the CDR3 is 14 residues. Germline V gene lookup returns CDR1 GTSNPN and CDR2 SVGIG (reference sequence). Here the CDR3 reads CAWSVSNIDNEQFF. The CDR3 DNA reads as TGTGCCTGGAGTGTAAGCAATATAGACAATGAGCAGTTCTTC.

V gene TRBV27 combines with J gene TRBJ1-4; D remains unclear. Trimming removed 0 bases at V and 5 bases at J, with 10 bases between. The CDR3 runs to 15 residues. Germline lookup yields CDR1 MNHEY and CDR2 SMNVEV (reference sequence). The CDR3 reads CASSLSPGSNEKLFF. The CDR3 DNA sequence: TGTGCCAGCAGTTTATCTCCCGGGTCGAATGAAAAACTGTTTTTT.

The rearrangement joins TRBV4-2 to TRBJ1-1; the D gene is possibly TRBD1 (6 bases). Deletions cut 1 base from V and 5 bases from J, with 14 bases between. Germline CDR1 LGHNA, CDR2 YNFKEQ. This CDR3 has 15 amino acids. The chain's CDR3 is CASSQGGGLVTEAFF. In DNA, the CDR3 is TGTGCCAGCAGCCAAGGGGGGGGGCTGGTGACTGAAGCTTTCTTT.

The V call is TRBV13, the J call TRBJ2-1; D is possibly TRBD2 (5 bases). Germline V CDR1 and CDR2: PRHDT, FYEKMQ (reference sequence). Trimming removed 4 bases from V and 1 base from J, with 8 bases in between. The CDR3 is 14 amino acids. CDR3 region: CASSSSRSYNEQFF. Here the CDR3 DNA reads TGTGCCAGCAGCTCTAGCCGGTCCTACAATGAGCAGTTCTTC.

V and J are TRBV18 and TRBJ2-7; TRBD2 matches at 14 bases. The germline gives CDR1 KGHSH, CDR2 LQKENI. The CDR3 has 15 amino acids. The ends lost 4 bases at V and 7 bases at J; junction bases unmatched: 6. In DNA form, the CDR3 reads TGTGCCAGCTCACTGGGACTAGCGGGGGCTCGGGAGCAGTACTTC. Amino acid sequence: CASSLGLAGAREQYF.

This chain links TRBV13 with TRBJ2-2; D unclear. The CDR3 is 14 amino acids. The germline CDR1 and CDR2 sequences are PRHDT and FYEKMQ (reference sequence). Trimming cost V 5 bases and J 6 bases, with 13 bases left between them. Here the CDR3 DNA reads TGTGCCAGCAGCCACAGATCAGTCGCCGGGGAGCTGTTTTTT. It yields the protein CASSHRSVAGELFF.

The chain uses TRBV5-4 and TRBJ2-5, with 10 bases identical to TRBD2. V shed 1 base and J 4 bases; nucleotides not matched to a gene: 7. Germline V gene data show CDR1 as SGHNT and CDR2 as YYREEE (reference sequence). This CDR3 is 16 amino acids long. CDR3 bases: TGTGCCAGCAGCTTGCTGGTAGCGGGAGGTTTAGAGACCCAGTACTTC. The encoded protein is CASSLLVAGGLETQYF.

The V and J genes are TRBV4-3 and TRBJ2-7, with no clear D. This CDR3 spans 13 amino acids. Trimming took 0 bases from V and 3 from J, leaving 6 bases between them. CDR1 is LGHNA, CDR2 YSLEER, per germline. The CDR3 bases are TGCGCCAGCAGCCAAGAAACAGTCTACGAGCAGTACTTC. Its translation: CASSQETVYEQYF.

The chain links TRBV6-5 to TRBJ2-7; weak D call: TRBD1 (5 bases). Germline V lookup: CDR1 MNHEY, CDR2 SVGAGI. The V end lost 6 bases, the J end lost 7 bases, and 22 bases lay between the germline ends. The CDR3 is 15 amino acids. The CDR3, as DNA: TGTGCCAGCAGCCAACCTAAGGCAGGGCTGAGGGAGCAGTACTTC. Protein sequence: CASSQPKAGLREQYF.

The rearrangement links TRBV5-1 to TRBJ2-1; 14 bases agree with TRBD2. Germline V gene lookup returns CDR1 SGHRS and CDR2 YFSETQ. Trimming at V came to 3 bases and at J to 8 bases, leaving 7 bases not matched to a gene. The CDR3 runs to 16 residues. The CDR3 DNA reads as TGCGCCAGCAGCTCCCTGACTAGCGGGAGGGTAGATGAGCAGTTCTTC. Encoded protein: CASSSLTSGRVDEQFF.

This chain connects TRBV6-6 to TRBJ1-1; TRBD1 agrees at 10 bases. V dropped 6 bases and J dropped 5; count of bases not matched to a gene: 6. The CDR3 spans 14 residues. Germline V lookup: CDR1 MNHNY, CDR2 SVGAGI (reference sequence). CDR3: CASRRGTGATEAFF. The CDR3 DNA is TGTGCCAGCAGAAGGGGGACAGGGGCTACTGAAGCTTTCTTT.

The chain links TRBV2 to TRBJ2-7, with 10 nucleotides matching TRBD1. V dropped 9 bases and J dropped 5; count of bases not matched to a gene: 7. Germline V gene lookup returns CDR1 SNHLY and CDR2 FYNNEI. The CDR3 spans 13 residues. The CDR3 region has the DNA TGTGCCAGGGGGGGACAGGGGATGCACGAGCAGTACTTC. Protein sequence: CARGGQGMHEQYF.

This chain uses TRBV5-1 with TRBJ2-1; 10 nucleotides line up with TRBD2. The germline CDR1 and CDR2 sequences are SGHRS and YFSETQ. The J segment lost 6 bases and the V segment lost 7 bases, leaving 4 bases of the junction unmatched. There are 13 residues in the CDR3. Here the CDR3 reads CASEREGGNEQFF. The CDR3 DNA reads as TGCGCCAGCGAGCGGGAGGGGGGCAATGAGCAGTTCTTC. Complete variable domain (other parts from reference TRBV5-1 and TRBJ2-1): KAGVTQTPRYLIKTRGQQVTLSCSPISGHRSVSWYQQTPGQGLQFLFEYFSETQRNKGNFPGRFSGRQFSNSRSEMNVSTLELGDSALYLCASEREGGNEQFFGPGTRLTVL.